These 21 T cell receptor beta chains were all obtained from the same sample, sequenced in a study of blood T cells in healthy people across ages. A sample-barcoded 5' primer and a J-beta primer mix were used in a second PCR of roughly 7 to 12 cycles. TCRdb reanalysed the 5' RACE reads using MiXCR and keeps one entry per CDR3 protein. The repertoire consists of roughly 930,000 distinct CDR3 sequences, with roughly 43% occurring once and the leading ten covering around an eighth. The sample was blood. The source of these receptors is a man aged 25 to 40 in good health.

This clonotype was observed a few times. The chain carries TRBV5-5 and TRBJ2-7; possibly TRBD2 for D (5 bases). Germline CDR1 reads SGHKS; CDR2 reads YYEKEE (reference sequence). Trimming pared 0 bases from V and 0 bases from J, leaving 10 bases between. This CDR3 is built from 15 residues. The CDR3 protein is CASSLAGIASYEQYF. CDR3 coding DNA: TGTGCCAGCAGCTTGGCCGGGATAGCCTCCTACGAGCAGTACTTC.

On this clonotype: This may be a read error: a much more frequent sequence differs by one nucleotide. This chain links TRBV5-6 with TRBJ2-5; D tentatively fits TRBD1 or TRBD2 (5 bases each). The CDR3 is made up of 13 amino acids. The germline CDR1 and CDR2 sequences are SGHDT and YYEEEE. CDR3 coding DNA: TGTGCCAACAGCTCCGGGACCCGTGAGACCCAGTACTTC. Its translation: CANSSGTRETQYF.

In this sample, this clonotype turned up once. J is TRBJ2-3 and V is TRBV7-2; 9 bases line up with TRBD1. V lost 4 bases and J lost 6; bases outside the gene matches: 8. Germline values: CDR1 SGHTA, CDR2 FQGNSA. The CDR3 spans 15 residues. The CDR3 region has the DNA TGTGCCAGCAGCTCCACCCCGGGACAGGGTGATACGCAGTATTTT. As protein: CASSSTPGQGDTQYF.

This sequence joins TRBV9 and TRBJ2-3; D uncertain. Trimming removed 4 bases at V and 2 bases at J, with 14 bases between. This CDR3 is 15 amino acids long. From germline, CDR1 is SGDLS and CDR2 YYNGEE. The CDR3 DNA sequence: TGTGCCAGCAGCCCAGTAGGCCGAGACACAGATACGCAGTATTTT. It specifies CASSPVGRDTDTQYF.

This clonotype was detected many times. The chain links TRBV12-3 or TRBV12-4 to TRBJ2-5; D is uncertain. CDR3 length: 11 residues. The ends were cut back, 6 bases at V and 4 bases at J, with 6 bases in the middle. CDR3 nucleotides: TGTGCCAGCAGCTCAGGAGAGACCCAGTACTTC. It codes for CASSSGETQYF.

This chain connects TRBV24-1 to TRBJ1-1; D is possibly TRBD1 (6 bases). CDR1 is KGHDR and CDR2 is SFDVKD in the germline V gene. V gave up 4 bases and J gave up 5 bases, with 10 bases separating them. The CDR3 is 13 amino acids. CDR3 coding DNA: TGTGCCACCAGTGACCCGGGGACAACTGAAGCTTTCTTT. It is translated as CATSDPGTTEAFF.

The V call is TRBV27, the J call TRBJ1-5; D perhaps matches TRBD1 (5 bases). Trimming took 1 base from V and 6 from J, leaving 16 bases between them. This CDR3 spans 16 amino acids. Germline V gene sequence: CDR1 MNHEY, CDR2 SMNVEV (reference sequence). This CDR3 reads CASSLFRGDGTQPQHF. CDR3 bases: TGTGCCAGCAGTTTATTCCGGGGCGACGGAACTCAGCCCCAGCATTTT.

The chain carries TRBV7-2 and TRBJ2-5; 10 nucleotides align to TRBD2. In germline, CDR1 is SGHTA, CDR2 FQGNSA. The V gene end was trimmed by 7 bases and the J gene end by 2 bases; junction bases not matched to a gene: 4. The CDR3 covers 14 residues. CDR3 sequence (DNA): TGTGCCAGCACCCAGCGGGGGGGTCAAGAGACCCAGTACTTC. Its translation: CASTQRGGQETQYF.

This clonotype was detected only a few times. The chain is built from TRBV6-1 and TRBJ2-3; D is possibly TRBD2 (6 bases). The ends were cut back, 8 bases at V and 1 base at J, with 13 bases in the middle. Per the germline V gene, CDR1 is MNHNS and CDR2 is SASEGT. The CDR3 extends over 14 amino acids. The CDR3 spells CASAEGWGTDTQYF. The CDR3 DNA reads as TGTGCCAGCGCGGAGGGGTGGGGCACAGATACGCAGTATTTT.

In DNA form, the CDR3 reads TGTGCCTCGAAACAGGAGCCTCTCTCCTACGAGCAGTACTTC. Its protein is CASKQEPLSYEQYF. The J gene is TRBJ2-7, the V gene TRBV10-3; TRBD1 is a possible D gene (5 bases). Trimming took 11 bases from V and 0 from J, leaving 17 bases between them. Germline values: CDR1 ENHRY, CDR2 SYGVKD. This CDR3 spans 14 amino acids.

This CDR3 reads CASSSASSGGASEQFF. DNA of the CDR3: TGTGCCAGCAGCTCGGCCTCTAGCGGGGGGGCGAGTGAGCAGTTCTTC. The genes are TRBV7-2 and TRBJ2-1, with 12 nucleotides matching TRBD2. CDR3 length equals 16 residues. Germline V gives CDR1 SGHTA, CDR2 FQGNSA. V lost 4 bases to trimming and J lost 9 bases; unmatched junction nucleotides: 10.

This clonotype occurred a few times. The rearrangement uses TRBV9 and TRBJ2-6; D remains unclear. The length of the CDR3 is 16 residues. With 2 bases removed from V and 0 bases from J, the gap between germline ends came to 9 bases. Per germline, CDR1 SGDLS and CDR2 YYNGEE. The CDR3 is CASSVRSGSGANVLTF. DNA of the CDR3: TGTGCCAGCAGCGTCCGATCTGGCTCTGGGGCCAACGTCCTGACTTTC.

The J gene is TRBJ1-5, the V gene TRBV28, with 7 bases fitting TRBD1. This CDR3 spans 18 amino acids. The germline gives CDR1 MDHEN, CDR2 SYDVKM. V gave up 7 bases and J gave up 2 bases; unmatched junction bases: 17. This CDR3 reads CASTTRRGRGVGNQPQHF. The CDR3 nucleotides read TGTGCCAGCACAACTAGGCGGGGCAGGGGGGTCGGCAATCAGCCCCAGCATTTT.

The chain combines TRBV6-5 with TRBJ1-1, with 7 bases lining up with TRBD1. The CDR3 consists of 16 residues. CDR1 and CDR2 from the germline V gene are MNHEY and SVGAGI. The J segment lost 6 bases and the V segment lost 1 base, leaving 11 bases of the junction unmatched. The CDR3 sequence is CASSYYRGVTNPEAFF. CDR3 nucleotides: TGTGCCAGCAGTTACTACAGGGGAGTCACAAACCCTGAAGCTTTCTTT.

The J gene is TRBJ2-5, the V gene TRBV20-1, with 8 positions matching TRBD2. Matching the DNA end better, TRBJ2-7 makes the J call doubtful. Germline V CDR1 and CDR2: DFQATT, SNEGSKA (reference sequence). The CDR3 consists of 14 residues. In DNA, the CDR3 is TGCAGTGCTAGAGTAGGTAGCGGGGTCTCCGAGCAGTACTTC. Protein sequence: CSARVGSGVSEQYF.

The chain combines TRBV25-1 with TRBJ2-7; a possible D gene is TRBD1 (6 bases). V dropped 1 base and J dropped 1 base, with 14 bases sitting between them. From germline, CDR1 is MGHDK and CDR2 SYGVNS. The CDR3 has 16 amino acids. The DNA of the CDR3 is TGTGCCAGCAGTGAATCGGTAGGCAGGGGATCCTACGAGCAGTACTTC. Protein product: CASSESVGRGSYEQYF.

The chain joins TRBV7-6 to TRBJ2-5; 11 bases line up with TRBD2. Germline V CDR1 and CDR2: SGHVS, FNYEAQ. V lost 0 bases to trimming and J lost 1 base; unmatched junction nucleotides: 4. The CDR3 is 17 amino acids. The CDR3: CASSLAPSGGRQETQYF. The DNA for the CDR3 is TGTGCCAGCAGCTTAGCGCCTAGCGGGGGGCGCCAAGAGACCCAGTACTTC.

The chain employs TRBV5-1 and TRBJ2-7; 9 nucleotides agree with TRBD1. The ends lost 4 bases at V and 1 base at J; junction bases unmatched: 6. The CDR3 length is 15 residues. Looked up from germline, CDR1 is SGHRS and CDR2 is YFSETQ. CDR3 loop: CASSPNRGQSYEQYF. The CDR3 DNA follows: TGCGCCAGCAGCCCAAACAGGGGGCAATCCTACGAGCAGTACTTC.

This chain uses TRBV2 with TRBJ1-2; D remains unclear. The V end lost 2 bases, the J end lost 7 bases, and 17 bases lay between the germline ends. The CDR3 consists of 15 residues. Germline CDR1 and CDR2: SNHLY and FYNNEI. For the CDR3, the DNA is TGTGCCAGCAGTGAACAAAACAAACGTCGGGGTGGCTACACCTTC. Translation: CASSEQNKRRGGYTF. Drawing the rest from reference TRBV2 and TRBJ1-2, the complete variable domain is EPEVTQTPSHQVTQMGQEVILRCVPISNHLYFYWYRQILGQKVEFLVSFYNNEISEKSEIFDDQFSVERPDGSNFTLKIRSTKLEDSAMYFCASSEQNKRRGGYTFGSGTRLTVV.

The V call is TRBV3-1, the J call TRBJ2-5; 8 positions match TRBD2. Germline V gives CDR1 LGHDT, CDR2 YNNKEL (reference sequence). After removal of 2 bases from V and 5 bases from J, the junction contained 7 bases not matched to a gene. This CDR3 has 15 amino acids. This chain's CDR3 is CASSQLAGGRETQYF. The CDR3 bases are TGTGCCAGCAGCCAATTGGCGGGGGGCAGGGAGACCCAGTACTTC.

The chain recombines TRBV4-1 with TRBJ2-1; the D is unclear. V lost 1 base and J 8 bases, leaving 15 bases between the germline ends. The CDR3 has 15 residues. CDR1 is MGHRA and CDR2 is YSYEKL in the germline V gene. The CDR3 spells CASSQVMGPLHEQFF. The CDR3 bases are TGCGCCAGCAGCCAAGTAATGGGCCCCCTCCATGAGCAGTTCTTC.